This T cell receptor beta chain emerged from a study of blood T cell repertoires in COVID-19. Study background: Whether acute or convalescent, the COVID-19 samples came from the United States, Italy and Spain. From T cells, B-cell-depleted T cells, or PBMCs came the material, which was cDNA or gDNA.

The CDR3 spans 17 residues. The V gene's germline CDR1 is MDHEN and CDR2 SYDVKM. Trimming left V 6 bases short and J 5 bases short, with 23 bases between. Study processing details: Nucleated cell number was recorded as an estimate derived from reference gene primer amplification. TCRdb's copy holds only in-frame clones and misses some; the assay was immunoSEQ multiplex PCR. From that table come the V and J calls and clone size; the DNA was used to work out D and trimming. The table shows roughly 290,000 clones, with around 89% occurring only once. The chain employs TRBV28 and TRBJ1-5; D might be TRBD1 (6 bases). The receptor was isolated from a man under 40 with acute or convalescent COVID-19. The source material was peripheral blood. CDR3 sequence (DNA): TGTGCCAGCAGGAGACCCGGGACAACCGAATCTCATCAGCCCCAGCATTTT. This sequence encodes CASRRPGTTESHQPQHF.